Following are 26 T cell receptor beta chains from one sample sequenced in a study of cytomegalovirus exposure and HLA in healthy donors. The PCR employed 60 Vbeta primers together with 13 Jbeta primers. Some clones are missing from TCRdb's copy, which holds only in-frame ones; the method was immunoSEQ multiplex PCR. Among about 170,000 clones listed, roughly four fifths were seen once. Sample: PBMCs. The receptors stem from a female donor in good health and CMV-seronegative.

The chain links TRBV9 to TRBJ2-2, with 8 bases matching TRBD2. Germline CDR1 and CDR2: SGDLS and YYNGEE. V was pared by 0 bases and J by 7 bases, with 11 bases of the junction left unmatched. CDR3 size: 17 residues. The CDR3 DNA reads as TGTGCCAGCAGCGTAGCCAGCGGGGGTCCGATAAGCGGGGAGCTGTTTTTT. This translates into CASSVASGGPISGELFF.

The chain couples TRBV6-5 to TRBJ1-6, with 9 bases matching TRBD1. The V gene end was trimmed by 4 bases and the J gene end by 5 bases; junction bases not matched to a gene: 3. The germline V gene has CDR1 MNHEY and CDR2 SVGAGI. CDR3 size: 15 residues. CDR3 residues: CASSLWTGDNSPLHF. The DNA of the CDR3 is TGTGCCAGCAGTTTGTGGACAGGGGATAATTCACCCCTCCACTTT.

The chain carries TRBV6-6 and TRBJ1-2; TRBD1 is a possible D gene (5 bases). The ends were cut back, 6 bases at V and 4 bases at J, with 15 bases in the middle. The germline V gene has CDR1 MNHNY and CDR2 SVGAGI (reference sequence). The CDR3 runs 14 residues. The CDR3 sequence: CASSPGGQGYGYTF. CDR3 coding DNA: TGTGCCAGCAGCCCCGGTGGCCAGGGCTATGGCTACACCTTC.

This chain links TRBV7-2 with TRBJ1-2; maybe TRBD1 (5 bases). The CDR3 contains 15 residues. V gave up 1 base and J gave up 5 bases, with 14 bases separating them. Looked up from germline, CDR1 is SGHTA and CDR2 is FQGNSA. The CDR3 DNA sequence: TGTGCCAGCAGCTTAGAGTCCCAGGGTTCTTATGGCTACACCTTC. This gives the protein CASSLESQGSYGYTF.

The chain is built from TRBV6-5 and TRBJ2-5, with 9 bases aligning to TRBD2. The CDR3 length is 15 residues. Germline assignment: CDR1 MNHEY and CDR2 SVGAGI. The V segment lost 6 bases and the J segment 5 bases; nucleotides outside the gene matches: 10. This CDR3 reads CASRAAGGPAETQYF. In DNA form, the CDR3 reads TGTGCCAGCAGGGCGGCGGGGGGGCCTGCGGAGACCCAGTACTTC.

The chain is built from TRBV11-2 and TRBJ2-3; TRBD2 matches at 7 bases. In germline, CDR1 is SGHAT, CDR2 FQNNGV. The trim removed 2 bases at V and 0 bases at J, leaving 8 bases unmatched. The CDR3 is 17 residues long. The CDR3 sequence is CASSLTWSGGSTDTQYF. DNA of the CDR3: TGTGCCAGCAGCTTAACTTGGTCCGGGGGGAGCACAGATACGCAGTATTTT.

The chain has TRBV7-6 and TRBJ1-5; 8 positions agree with TRBD1. V was clipped by 5 bases and J by 1 base; unmatched bases: 7. Germline V gene sequence: CDR1 SGHVS, CDR2 FNYEAQ. The CDR3 is 16 amino acids. CDR3 DNA: TGTGCCAGCAGCCCTGGACAGGGTGGAAGCAATCAGCCCCAGCATTTT. Amino acid sequence: CASSPGQGGSNQPQHF.

The chain uses TRBV19 and TRBJ2-2; TRBD1 is a possible D gene (7 bases). The V end was cut by 4 bases, the J end by 4 bases, with 22 bases between. Germline V gives CDR1 LNHDA, CDR2 SQIVND (reference sequence). The length of the CDR3 is 18 residues. Written as DNA, the CDR3 is TGTGCCAGTAGTACCCAATACAGGGGAGGCTACGGCACCGGGGAGCTGTTTTTT. It encodes CASSTQYRGGYGTGELFF.

The rearrangement joins TRBV7-9 to TRBJ1-3, with D maybe TRBD1 (5 bases). The CDR3 spans 15 residues. CDR1 SEHNR and CDR2 FQNEAQ come from the germline V gene (reference sequence). V was cut by 0 bases and J by 2 bases, with 8 bases left in between. The CDR3: CASSLATVPGNTIYF. Here the CDR3 DNA reads TGTGCCAGCAGCTTAGCGACAGTCCCTGGAAACACCATATATTTT.

The chain has TRBV7-2 and TRBJ2-1; the match to TRBD1 covers 10 bases. The CDR3 consists of 14 residues. Germline assignment: CDR1 SGHTA and CDR2 FQGNSA. Trimming took 8 bases from V and 6 from J; bases not matched to a gene: 7. In DNA, the CDR3 is TGTGCCAGCGGGGGGACAGGGGTTACCAATGAGCAGTTCTTC. It specifies CASGGTGVTNEQFF.

The CDR3 DNA reads as TGCGCCAGCAGCCAAGACCTCCTGAGTGACATTCAGTACTTC. Residues: CASSQDLLSDIQYF. The chain couples TRBV4-3 to TRBJ2-4; no firm D call. V lost 0 bases to trimming and J lost 8 bases, with 11 bases between them. This CDR3 comprises 14 residues. Germline-derived CDR1 and CDR2 are LGHNA and YSLEER.

The genes are TRBV28 and TRBJ2-1, with D unresolved. Germline V lookup: CDR1 MDHEN, CDR2 SYDVKM. The V gene lost 3 bases and the J gene lost 10 bases, with 10 bases spanning the gap. The CDR3 consists of 12 residues. The chain's CDR3 is CASSLPPREQFF. Written as DNA, the CDR3 is TGTGCCAGCAGTTTGCCCCCTAGGGAGCAGTTCTTC.

The rearrangement links TRBV19 to TRBJ2-5, with D tentatively TRBD2 (7 bases). Germline V lookup: CDR1 LNHDA, CDR2 SQIVND (reference sequence). V was trimmed by 2 bases and J by 6 bases, leaving 13 bases between them. This CDR3 has 14 amino acids. The CDR3 loop is CASSISRGAKTQYF. The CDR3 region has the DNA TGTGCCAGTAGTATATCCCGGGGGGCAAAGACCCAGTACTTC.

The chain links TRBV19 to TRBJ2-5; the match to TRBD2 covers 14 bases. The germline V gene has CDR1 LNHDA and CDR2 SQIVND (reference sequence). This CDR3 comprises 16 residues. V gave up 5 bases and J gave up 5 bases; unmatched junction bases: 7. In nucleotides, the CDR3 is TGTGCCAGTAGTCCCCGGACTAGCGGGGGGAGGGAGACCCAGTACTTC. It is translated as CASSPRTSGGRETQYF. Supplemented by reference TRBV19 and TRBJ2-5, the full variable domain reads DGGITQSPKYLFRKEGQNVTLSCEQNLNHDAMYWYRQDPGQGLRLIYYSQIVNDFQKGDIAEGYSVSREKKESFPLTVTSAQKNPTAFYLCASSPRTSGGRETQYFGPGTRLLVL.

This clone was observed a handful of times. The chain has TRBV6-1 and TRBJ2-5; maybe TRBD1 (5 bases). The J call could be wrong; TRBJ2-7 is a better fit for the DNA end. Germline V gives CDR1 MNHNS, CDR2 SASEGT. The CDR3 runs to 13 residues. The CDR3 sequence is CASSEQGSYEQYF. In nucleotides, the CDR3 is TGTGCCAGCAGTGAACAGGGCTCCTACGAGCAGTACTTC.

The chain employs TRBV28 and TRBJ2-4; 7 nucleotides match TRBD1. CDR3 length: 16 amino acids. The germline gives CDR1 MDHEN, CDR2 SYDVKM. The V segment lost 1 base and the J segment 6 bases; nucleotides outside the gene matches: 9. The CDR3 DNA reads as TGTGCCAGCAGTTTATTTCTCGGACAGGATGCAAACATTCAGTACTTC. Protein sequence: CASSLFLGQDANIQYF.

Comment on this clone: Other nucleotide sequences in the sample specify the same CDR3. The V and J genes are TRBV4-3 and TRBJ2-1; D call uncertain. CDR1 and CDR2 from the germline V gene are LGHNA and YSLEER. Trimming pared 1 base from V and 0 bases from J, leaving 7 bases between. This CDR3 comprises 15 residues. The CDR3 region is CASSQGGSSYNEQFF. DNA for the CDR3: TGCGCCAGCAGCCAAGGAGGTAGCTCCTACAATGAGCAGTTCTTC.

The rearrangement uses TRBV7-9 and TRBJ2-3, with D tentatively TRBD2 (7 bases). This CDR3 comprises 16 residues. The germline V and J ends were trimmed by 2 bases and 5 bases, with 17 bases remaining between them. Germline loops: CDR1 SEHNR, CDR2 FQNEAQ (reference sequence). CDR3: CASSLPKRGGGDTQYF. CDR3 bases: TGTGCCAGCAGCTTACCAAAGCGGGGAGGGGGAGATACGCAGTATTTT.

The V and J genes are TRBV18 and TRBJ1-4; 7 bases line up with TRBD1. This CDR3 is built from 14 residues. CDR1 and CDR2 from the germline V gene are KGHSH and LQKENI. V was clipped by 4 bases and J by 8 bases; unmatched bases: 7. The CDR3 protein is CASSRDRVGEKLFF. In DNA, the CDR3 is TGTGCCAGCTCACGCGACAGGGTAGGCGAAAAACTGTTTTTT.

The CDR3 DNA follows: TGTGCCAGCACCCCGGACAGGGTGGACACCGGGGAGCTGTTTTTT. Its translation is CASTPDRVDTGELFF. The chain has TRBV2 and TRBJ2-2, with 8 positions matching TRBD1. The CDR3 sequence is 15 residues long. The V gene end was trimmed by 7 bases and the J gene end by 3 bases; junction bases not matched to a gene: 7. CDR1 is SNHLY and CDR2 is FYNNEI in the germline V gene.

The chain is built from TRBV5-1 and TRBJ2-5; TRBD2 matches 8 bases. J gave up 2 bases and V 7 bases, and 7 bases lay outside the gene matches. The CDR3 is made up of 14 amino acids. The germline V gene has CDR1 SGHRS and CDR2 YFSETQ. The CDR3 spells CASRGTGGQETQYF. Written as DNA, the CDR3 is TGCGCCAGCCGGGGGACGGGAGGGCAAGAGACCCAGTACTTC.

The V call is TRBV19, the J call TRBJ2-3; 7 bases fit TRBD2. The germline gives CDR1 LNHDA, CDR2 SQIVND (reference sequence). The junction had 4 bases not matched to a gene; V was cut back by 3 bases and J by 1 base. This CDR3 is built from 15 residues. The chain's CDR3 is CASSIGLAGTDTQYF. CDR3 coding DNA: TGTGCCAGTAGTATTGGTCTAGCGGGCACAGATACGCAGTATTTT.

CDR3 sequence reads: CASSPLDRPRGQYF. In DNA form, the CDR3 reads TGTGCCAGCAGCCCCCTCGACAGGCCGAGAGGGCAGTACTTC. This chain joins TRBV7-2 and TRBJ2-7, with D possibly being TRBD1 (6 bases). From germline, CDR1 is SGHTA and CDR2 FQGNSA. The CDR3 is 14 residues long. The V end was cut by 5 bases, the J end by 9 bases, with 20 bases between.

The genes are TRBV4-2 and TRBJ2-1; D gene ambiguous. Germline loops: CDR1 LGHNA, CDR2 YNFKEQ. There are 14 residues in the CDR3. V was cut by 4 bases and J by 9 bases, with 16 bases left in between. The CDR3 coding sequence is TGTGCCAGCAGCCGGATAGAGGAGTCCGGTGAGCAGTTCTTC. Translating gives CASSRIEESGEQFF.

This clone was seen only a few times. This chain joins TRBV7-2 and TRBJ2-1, with 10 bases matching TRBD2. J lost 10 bases, V lost 3 bases, and 15 bases had no gene match. CDR1 and CDR2 (germline): SGHTA, FQGNSA. The CDR3 is 17 amino acids. CDR3 DNA sequence: TGTGCCAGCAGCTTCCTCTCCGGGACTAGCGACTCCACCGAGCAGTTCTTC. Amino acid sequence: CASSFLSGTSDSTEQFF.

The rearrangement uses TRBV15 and TRBJ1-2, with TRBD1 matching 7 bases. CDR3 length equals 14 residues. Germline lookup yields CDR1 LNHNV and CDR2 YYDKDF (reference sequence). Losses at the gene ends were 0 bases for V and 7 bases for J; bases not matched to a gene: 5. CDR3 region: CATSRDTGVAGYTF. DNA of the CDR3: TGTGCCACCAGCAGAGATACAGGGGTGGCTGGCTACACCTTC.